The table lists the clone carrying this T cell receptor beta chain with a few counts. Its antigen is still unknown. This sample was included in a study of CD8 T cells in ankylosing spondylitis. Overall study results and limits: Characteristic of ankylosing spondylitis blood, it appeared, was a TCR beta motif comprising about eight highly homologous variants.

Between the trimmed V and J ends, which lost 7 bases and 2 bases, there was a span of 12 bases. The CDR3 runs 14 residues. TCRdb independently ran MiXCR on the 5' RACE reads; one entry per CDR3 protein. Found here are approximately 540,000 distinct CDR3 sequences, more than 9.5% of them singletons; the top ten hold 6.8%. The receptor's source is a male donor with ankylosing spondylitis. The specimen was blood, either unsorted or a sorted T cell fraction (not recorded which). This chain uses TRBV12-3 or TRBV12-4 with TRBJ1-5; no clear D gene. The CDR3: CASIRGYGNQPQHF. CDR3 DNA sequence: TGTGCCAGCATCCGGGGTTACGGCAATCAGCCCCAGCATTTT.